This TCR beta chain was sequenced for a study of T cell responses to AZD1222 COVID-19 vaccine. Study-level points and caveats: It should be noted that donors were predominantly white British and more often female, and clonal diversity was possibly underestimated.

Generated by immunoSEQ multiplex PCR, the TCRdb table keeps only in-frame clones and is missing some. In the table there are 85,000 to 120,000 clones, about 92% of which are singletons. Germline CDR1 is SGHRS and CDR2 is YFSETQ. The V segment lost 0 bases and the J segment 6 bases; nucleotides outside the gene matches: 5. The CDR3 is 15 residues long. Concerning this clone itself: Its specificity is not known.

The sample consisted of peripheral blood, taken 28 days after the second AZD1222 dose. This clonotype was sampled from an adult who received the AZD1222 COVID-19 vaccine. The chain recombines TRBV5-1 with TRBJ2-2; TRBD2 matches at 7 bases. CDR3: CASSLDGEGAGELFF. The CDR3 DNA follows: TGCGCCAGCAGCTTGGACGGGGAGGGCGCCGGGGAGCTGTTTTTT.